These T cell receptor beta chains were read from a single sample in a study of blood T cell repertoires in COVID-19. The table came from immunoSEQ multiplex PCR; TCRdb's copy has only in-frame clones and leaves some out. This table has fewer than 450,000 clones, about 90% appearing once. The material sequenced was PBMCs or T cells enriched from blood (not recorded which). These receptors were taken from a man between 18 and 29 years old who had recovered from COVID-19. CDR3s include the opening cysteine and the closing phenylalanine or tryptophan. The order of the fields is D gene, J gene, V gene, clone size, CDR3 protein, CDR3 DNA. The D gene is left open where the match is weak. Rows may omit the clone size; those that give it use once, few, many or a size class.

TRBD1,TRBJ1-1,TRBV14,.,CASSQLGQGLSNTEAFF,TGTGCCAGCAGCCAACTGGGACAGGGCCTATCTAACACTGAAGCTTTCTTT
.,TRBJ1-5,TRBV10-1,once,CASSAAVSQPQHF,TGCGCCAGCAGTGCGGCGGTCAGTCAGCCCCAGCATTTT
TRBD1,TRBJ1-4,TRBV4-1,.,CASSQVRDSREKLFF,TGCGCCAGCAGCCAGGTGCGGGACAGCCGGGAAAAACTGTTTTTT
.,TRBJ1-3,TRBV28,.,CASSRGPSGNTIYF,TGTGCCAGCAGCCGAGGCCCCTCTGGAAACACCATATATTTT
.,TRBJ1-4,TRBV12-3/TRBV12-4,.,CASSFFASDKQFF,TGTGCCAGCAGTTTTTTTGCGTCCGACAAGCAGTTTTTT
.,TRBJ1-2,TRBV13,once,CASSLGLRRDGYTF,TGTGCCAGCAGCTTAGGGTTACGACGGGATGGCTACACCTTC
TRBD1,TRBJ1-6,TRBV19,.,CASSRGTANGSPLHF,TGTGCCAGTAGTAGGGGGACAGCGAATGGTTCACCCCTCCACTTT
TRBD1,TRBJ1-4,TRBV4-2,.,CASSQGQGRETNEKLFF,TGTGCCAGCAGCCAGGGACAGGGACGGGAAACTAATGAAAAACTGTTTTTT
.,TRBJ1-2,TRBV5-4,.,CASSSLLNGGYTF,TGTGCCAGCAGCTCACTACTTAATGGCGGCTACACCTTC
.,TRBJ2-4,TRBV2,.,CASSAGLAKNIQYF,TGTGCCAGCAGTGCCGGTCTAGCCAAAAACATTCAGTACTTC
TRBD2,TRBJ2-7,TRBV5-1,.,CASSMTSGGTYEQYF,TGCGCCAGCAGCATGACTAGCGGGGGCACCTACGAGCAGTACTTC
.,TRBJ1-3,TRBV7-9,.,CASSLGKGAGNTIYF,TGTGCCAGCAGCTTGGGGAAGGGGGCTGGAAACACCATATATTTT
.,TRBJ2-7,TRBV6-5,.,CASSFGLSYEQYF,TGTGCCAGCAGTTTTGGACTGTCCTACGAGCAGTACTTC
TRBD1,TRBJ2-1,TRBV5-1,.,CASSLTGEPYNEQFF,TGCGCCAGCAGCTTGACAGGGGAACCCTACAATGAGCAGTTCTTC
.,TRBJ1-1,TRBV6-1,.,CASSEAGARTEAFF,TGTGCCAGCAGTGAAGCAGGGGCGCGGACTGAAGCTTTCTTT
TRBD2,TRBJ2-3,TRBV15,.,CATSGGLAVGTDTQYF,TGTGCCACCAGCGGGGGACTAGCGGTTGGCACAGATACGCAGTATTTT
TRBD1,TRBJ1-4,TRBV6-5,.,CASRGTGSGREKLFF,TGTGCCAGCAGGGGGACAGGCTCGGGGCGTGAAAAACTGTTTTTT
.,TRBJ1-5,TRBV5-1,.,CASSLDSSSNQPQHF,TGCGCCAGCAGCTTGGATTCGTCTAGCAATCAGCCCCAGCATTTT
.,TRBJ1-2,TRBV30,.,CAWMGTGGEGYTF,TGTGCCTGGATGGGCACGGGGGGCGAAGGCTACACCTTC
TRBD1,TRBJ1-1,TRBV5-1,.,CASSLNRGSGTEAFF,TGCGCCAGCAGCTTAAACAGGGGGAGCGGCACTGAAGCTTTCTTT
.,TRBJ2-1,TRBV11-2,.,CASSLARGNEQFF,TGTGCCAGCAGCTTAGCTCGGGGAAATGAGCAGTTCTTC
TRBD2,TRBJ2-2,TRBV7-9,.,CASSLRPPGGLNTGELFF,TGTGCCAGCAGCTTAAGGCCCCCGGGAGGATTGAACACCGGGGAGCTGTTTTTT
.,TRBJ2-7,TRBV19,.,CASSKILNRAYEQYF,TGTGCCAGTAGTAAAATTCTCAACAGGGCCTACGAGCAGTACTTC
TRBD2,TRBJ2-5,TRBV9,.,CASGRLAGEETQYF,TGTGCCAGCGGACGACTAGCGGGGGAAGAGACCCAGTACTTC
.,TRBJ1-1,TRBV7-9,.,CASSQGERTEAFF,TGTGCCAGCAGTCAGGGTGAACGGACTGAAGCTTTCTTT
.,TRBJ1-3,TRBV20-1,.,CSASLGASGNTIYF,TGCAGTGCTAGTCTGGGGGCCTCTGGAAACACCATATATTTT
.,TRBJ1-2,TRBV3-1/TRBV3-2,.,CASSRGAGNYGYTF,TGTGCCAGCAGCCGTGGAGCGGGAAACTATGGCTACACCTTC
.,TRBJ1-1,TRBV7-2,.,CASSSAGSTEAFF,TGTGCCAGCAGCTCAGCCGGGAGCACTGAAGCTTTCTTT
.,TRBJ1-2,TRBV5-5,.,CASSFFSRPNYGYTF,TGTGCCAGCAGCTTTTTCTCCAGGCCGAACTATGGCTACACCTTC
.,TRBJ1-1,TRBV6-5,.,CASRRTVNTEAFF,TGTGCCAGCAGACGAACAGTGAACACTGAAGCTTTCTTT
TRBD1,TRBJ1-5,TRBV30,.,CAWNKGQGSNQPQHF,TGTGCCTGGAACAAAGGACAGGGAAGCAATCAGCCCCAGCATTTT
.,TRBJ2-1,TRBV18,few,CASSPSSYNEQFF,TGTGCCAGCTCCCCGAGCTCCTACAATGAGCAGTTCTTC
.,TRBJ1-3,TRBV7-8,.,CASSFAGSGNTIYF,TGTGCCAGCAGCTTCGCAGGGTCGGGAAACACCATATATTTT
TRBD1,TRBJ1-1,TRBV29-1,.,CSVGTAMNTEAFF,TGCAGCGTGGGGACAGCTATGAACACTGAAGCTTTCTTT
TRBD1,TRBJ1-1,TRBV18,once,CASSPLRGHTEAFF,TGTGCCAGCTCACCATTGAGGGGGCACACTGAAGCTTTCTTT
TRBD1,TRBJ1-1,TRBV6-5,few,CASSRTGVHAFF,TGTGCCAGCTCAAGGACAGGGGTGCACGCTTTCTTT
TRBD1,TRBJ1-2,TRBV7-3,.,CASSPTGATSYTF,TGTGCCAGCAGCCCGACAGGGGCAACGTCCTACACCTTC
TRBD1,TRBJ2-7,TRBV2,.,CASKGQGHLYEQYF,TGTGCCAGCAAGGGACAGGGGCATCTCTACGAGCAGTACTTC
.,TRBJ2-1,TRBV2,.,CASSGLPQGEQFF,TGTGCCAGCAGTGGGTTACCGCAGGGTGAGCAGTTCTTC